This T cell receptor beta chain appears in the sequencing data of a study of T cells in Graves' hyperthyroidism and ophthalmopathy (dated by TCRdb to the late 2010s). Study-level background: Peripheral blood was collected at initial diagnosis, before any treatment. TCR V-J signatures able to tell the groups apart were searched for in a discovery cohort of 100 patients, of whom approximately 40 had Graves' ophthalmopathy and around 57 had stable Graves' hyperthyroidism. An independent validation cohort of about 19 hyperthyroidism patients and about 15 patients who later progressed to ophthalmopathy tested prospective prediction of ophthalmopathy. For training and testing, the 100 or so patients in the discovery cohort were randomly divided in a 7:3 ratio. The study also compared thyroid tissue and blood T-cell repertoires from 6 or 7 Graves' hyperthyroidism patients. After sampling, hyperthyroidism patients received methimazole starting at 30 mg daily, and ophthalmopathy patients received high-dose intravenous methylprednisolone. According to the paper, TCR Vbeta CDR3 sequencing was carried out on more than 120 peripheral blood samples, which came from around 43 ophthalmopathy, approximately 78 hyperthyroidism and approximately 17 progressor patients.

TCR beta CDR3 regions were amplified from RNA transcripts. The TCR CDR3 was subjected to a first round of RT-PCR using the HTBI primer set and the Qiagen OneStep RT-PCR kit. Libraries were constructed in a second round of multiplex PCR, after which size selection and purification were performed. Libraries were sequenced paired-end with 100 bp reads on an Illumina HiSeq2000. The authors processed their data as follows. SOAPnuke was used to process the raw data, removing reads that contained adapters or uncalled bases, had a mean Phred below 15, or lacked an exact match to the constant primer or identifier. COPE v1.2.5 was used to merge the high-quality paired reads, and each unique nucleotide sequence was defined as a clonotype. Clonotypes were aligned to IMGT TRBV, TRBD and TRBJ reference segments using MiTCR v1.1. Analysis was restricted to V-J combinations with a frequency above 0.0001, which covered roughly 99% of repertoires. The TCS score was defined as F50 (clonal expansion) divided by E x V (chaos), with BLOSUM62-based TCRdist calculated between CDR3 peptides within each V-J. Welch's t-statistics and random forest reduced fewer than 600 V-J features to around 14, which were used in a naive Bayes classifier (R e1071). The similarity between thyroid and blood repertoires was quantified using the Morisita-Horn index. TCRdb itself trimmed the public reads at Q25 with fastp, ran MiXCR and retained productive beta chains. One record per CDR3 amino acid sequence lists the most common genes and DNA. The V and J calls here are based on TCRdb, not the publication. Counted in this sample were about 610,000 distinct CDR3 sequences; about 15% of them appeared once. The ten largest make up over 3.5% of the sample.

This clonotype was detected ten times or more. What this receptor recognizes is not known. Base quality data are lacking; no much larger clone is found one base away. Moderately to severely active disease, a Clinical Activity Score of at least 3, a NOSPECS grade of at least 4, and a duration under 3 months were present in ophthalmopathy patients. The study excluded patients with uncontrolled infections, other autoimmune diseases, pregnancy or lactation. Diagnoses were established on the basis of clinical symptoms, serum thyroxine and TRAb, thyroid ultrasound, and orbital computed tomography. Ficoll-Paque density gradient centrifugation was used to isolate PBMCs from about 9 ml of fresh peripheral blood. Total RNA was extracted with Trizol reagent, and quality was checked on an Agilent 2100 Bioanalyzer. Study-level results and caveats: Sample size was not statistically predetermined, and investigators were not blinded to group allocation. In cross-validation, a model built on a 13 V-J signature told ophthalmopathy apart from stable hyperthyroidism with about 90% sensitivity and roughly 81% specificity, and in testing the same model reached 80%/75%. During validation, the model predicted progression to ophthalmopathy a median of around 7 months ahead of onset, with 70.59% sensitivity and around 73% specificity. Blood samples also contained most of the expanded thyroid clonotypes (frequency above 0.001), which suggests that blood repertoires may reflect thyroid immune responses.

Its CDR3 holds 15 amino acids, cysteine through phenylalanine. Kept here is only the CDR3 DNA, which spans 45 bases and is read in frame from base 1. As encoded in the germline V gene (reference sequence), CDR1 is MNHEY while CDR2 is SMNVEV. Trimming takes 4 bases from V and 3 bases from J, and the germline ends sit 10 bases apart. Sequencing used blood. This clonotype was obtained from a woman between 35 and 50 years old with Graves' ophthalmopathy. Recombination joined TRBV27 with TRBJ1-6; a tentative D match to TRBD1 spans 6 bases. Here is the DNA: TGTGCCAGCAGTTCAAGGACAGTCTATAATTCACCCCTCCACTTT. Its coded protein is CASSSRTVYNSPLHF.